This is a list of T cell receptor beta chains from one sample in a study of blood T cell repertoires in COVID-19. The table came from immunoSEQ multiplex PCR; TCRdb's copy has only in-frame clones and leaves some out. The repertoire holds about 410,000 clones, with about nine tenths as singletons. Sequenced: peripheral blood. The source is a woman between 25 and 40 years old with active or convalescent COVID-19. Each CDR3 is given with its conserved first and last residue. A D gene is named only where the DNA matches it firmly.

len: 16; j_gene: TRBJ2-3; v_gene: TRBV4-2; d_gene: TRBD2; CDR3nt: TGTGCCAGCAGCCAAGGTATAGCGGGGCGCACAGATACGCAGTATTTT; CDR3aa: CASSQGIAGRTDTQYF
len: 14; j_gene: TRBJ2-3; v_gene: TRBV6-1; d_gene: .; CDR3nt: TGTGCCAGCAGTGAAGGAGAACCAAGCAATACGCAGTATTTT; CDR3aa: CASSEGEPSNTQYF
len: 14; j_gene: TRBJ1-4; v_gene: TRBV3-1/TRBV3-2; d_gene: .; CDR3nt: TGTGCCAGCAGCCACAATCGGGATAATGAAAAACTGTTTTTT; CDR3aa: CASSHNRDNEKLFF
len: 16; j_gene: TRBJ2-3; v_gene: TRBV6-4; d_gene: TRBD2; CDR3nt: TGTGCCAGCAGTGACGAGGCTAGCGGGGGCACAGATACGCAGTATTTT; CDR3aa: CASSDEASGGTDTQYF
len: 14; j_gene: TRBJ2-4; v_gene: TRBV5-1; d_gene: TRBD2; CDR3nt: TGCGCCAGCAGTTCCTCGGGAGGACAAAACATTCAGTACTTC; CDR3aa: CASSSSGGQNIQYF
len: 18; j_gene: TRBJ2-1; v_gene: TRBV13; d_gene: TRBD2; CDR3nt: TGTGCCAGCAGCCCAGGACTAGCGGGAGGGCCCTATGGGGATGAGCAGTTCTTC; CDR3aa: CASSPGLAGGPYGDEQFF
len: 12; j_gene: TRBJ1-1; v_gene: TRBV21-1; d_gene: .; CDR3nt: TGTGCCAGCAGCAAAAGAGGGTTAGAAGCTTTCTTT; CDR3aa: CASSKRGLEAFF
len: 17; j_gene: TRBJ1-5; v_gene: TRBV2; d_gene: .; CDR3nt: TGTGCCAGCAGTGAAGTGGCAGGGGTTCATAGCAATCAGCCCCAGCATTTT; CDR3aa: CASSEVAGVHSNQPQHF
len: 13; j_gene: TRBJ2-3; v_gene: TRBV11-2; d_gene: .; CDR3nt: TGTGCCAGCAGCGGGCAGGGCACAGATACGCAGTATTTT; CDR3aa: CASSGQGTDTQYF
len: 14; j_gene: TRBJ2-6; v_gene: TRBV11-3; d_gene: .; CDR3nt: TGTGCCAGCAGCTTAGCGGCTGGGGCCAACGTCCTGACTTTC; CDR3aa: CASSLAAGANVLTF
len: 15; j_gene: TRBJ2-7; v_gene: TRBV19; d_gene: TRBD1; CDR3nt: TGTGCCAGTAGTATTACCGGGACAGGGTTCCACGAGCAGTACTTC; CDR3aa: CASSITGTGFHEQYF
len: 14; j_gene: TRBJ1-2; v_gene: TRBV19; d_gene: .; CDR3nt: TGTGCCAGTAGTATGCCGCGTTTGGACTATGGCTACACCTTC; CDR3aa: CASSMPRLDYGYTF
len: 13; j_gene: TRBJ1-5; v_gene: TRBV27; d_gene: .; CDR3nt: TGTGCCAGCAGAGGCCAGGTTAATCAGCCCCAGCATTTT; CDR3aa: CASRGQVNQPQHF
len: 15; j_gene: TRBJ1-4; v_gene: TRBV15; d_gene: .; CDR3nt: TGTGCCACCAGCAGAACGGACAGAAATAATGAAAAACTGTTTTTT; CDR3aa: CATSRTDRNNEKLFF
len: 14; j_gene: TRBJ2-5; v_gene: TRBV5-5; d_gene: .; CDR3nt: TGTGCCAGCAGTAAGCCGGGACAACAAGAGACCCAGTACTTC; CDR3aa: CASSKPGQQETQYF